Presented here are 17 T cell receptor beta chains from one specimen sequenced in a study of immune evolution from preneoplasia to lung adenocarcinoma. Sequenced by immunoSEQ multiplex PCR; TCRdb stores in-frame clones only, minus some. The data contain 3,500 or so clones, roughly four fifths of them singletons. Sequenced sample: FFPE minimally invasive lung adenocarcinoma tissue. These receptors came from a person aged 60-80 years with lung adenocarcinoma.

This clone was observed a handful of times. The chain joins TRBV6-5 to TRBJ2-4, with a possible D match to TRBD1 (5 bases). Germline V gives CDR1 MNHEY, CDR2 SVGAGI. Trimming removed 8 bases at V and 8 bases at J, with 10 bases between. This CDR3 region has 11 residues. The CDR3 DNA is TGTGCCAGCGGGGCTCAGGACATTCAGTACTTC. As protein: CASGAQDIQYF.

This chain links TRBV7-9 with TRBJ1-1; D unresolved. The CDR3 extends over 15 amino acids. V lost 4 bases and J 5 bases, leaving 17 bases between the germline ends. Germline V gene sequence: CDR1 SEHNR, CDR2 FQNEAQ (reference sequence). The CDR3 DNA sequence: TGTGCCAGCAGCTGGGGTGAAGCCACGAGGACTGAAGCTTTCTTT. It yields the protein CASSWGEATRTEAFF. Variable domain in full (rest from reference TRBV7-9 and TRBJ1-1): DTGVSQNPRHKITKRGQNVTFRCDPISEHNRLYWYRQTLGQGPEFLTYFQNEAQLEKSRLLSDRFSAERPKGSFSTLEIQRTEQGDSAMYLCASSWGEATRTEAFFGQGTRLTVV.

V and J are TRBV27 and TRBJ2-2, with D perhaps matching TRBD1 or TRBD2 (5 bases each). Germline V gives CDR1 MNHEY, CDR2 SMNVEV (reference sequence). V was clipped by 6 bases and J by 0 bases, with 8 bases between them. The CDR3 consists of 14 residues. CDR3 sequence (DNA): TGTGCCAGCAGGGGGACGGCGAACACCGGGGAGCTGTTTTTT. It is translated as CASRGTANTGELFF.

This clone is large. The chain carries TRBV18 and TRBJ1-1; 7 nucleotides line up with TRBD1. Germline values: CDR1 KGHSH, CDR2 LQKENI. V dropped 0 bases and J dropped 1; count of bases not matched to a gene: 5. The CDR3 runs to 16 residues. In DNA form, the CDR3 reads TGTGCCAGCTCACCACCGTCGACAGGGTCGAACACTGAAGCTTTCTTT. Translating gives CASSPPSTGSNTEAFF.

The chain is built from TRBV5-1 and TRBJ2-7; a possible D gene is TRBD1 (6 bases). The CDR3 contains 14 residues. Germline V gives CDR1 SGHRS, CDR2 YFSETQ. Trimming took 4 bases from V and 5 from J, leaving 16 bases between them. The CDR3 here is CASSPDRPGDEQYF. The CDR3 DNA is TGCGCCAGCAGCCCAGACAGACCAGGGGACGAGCAGTACTTC.

The chain recombines TRBV7-8 with TRBJ1-4; 7 bases are a match to TRBD1. There are 13 residues in the CDR3. The V segment lost 8 bases and the J segment 7 bases; nucleotides outside the gene matches: 7. The germline gives CDR1 SGHVS, CDR2 FQNEAQ. Written as DNA, the CDR3 is TGTGCCAGCGCGGGAGGGGGCGGTGAAAAACTGTTTTTT. The encoded protein is CASAGGGGEKLFF.

As to this clone: At one of its ends the junction is not consistent with the germline gene, which may arise from a read error. The chain combines TRBV11-2 with TRBJ2-1; possible D gene TRBD1, 6 bases. The CDR3 has 15 amino acids. CDR1 is SGHAT and CDR2 is FQNNGV in the germline V gene. Here the CDR3 DNA reads TGTGCCAACAGCTTAGATACAGGGCCCTACAATGAGCAGTTCTTC. This sequence encodes CANSLDTGPYNEQFF.

The chain carries TRBV6-5 and TRBJ2-2, with D hard to call. In germline, CDR1 is MNHEY, CDR2 SVGAGI. This CDR3 comprises 10 residues. V was shortened by 10 bases and J by 6 bases, with 6 bases between the two germline ends. The CDR3 protein is CAIEPGELFF. The CDR3 bases are TGTGCCATAGAACCCGGGGAGCTGTTTTTT.

The gene calls are TRBV4-1 and TRBJ1-3; D remains unclear. CDR1 MGHRA and CDR2 YSYEKL come from the germline V gene. The CDR3 consists of 16 residues. V lost 1 base and J lost 0, with 10 bases in between. CDR3 residues: CASSQGGWVSGNTIYF. Here the CDR3 DNA reads TGCGCCAGCAGCCAAGGAGGTTGGGTCTCTGGAAACACCATATATTTT.

This chain joins TRBV7-6 and TRBJ2-3, with 7 bases matching TRBD2. V dropped 5 bases and J dropped 1; count of bases not matched to a gene: 15. The CDR3 runs to 18 residues. Germline V gene sequence: CDR1 SGHVS, CDR2 FNYEAQ. The CDR3 loop is CASSPYGWVAGGTDTQYF. Written as DNA, the CDR3 is TGTGCCAGCAGCCCTTATGGGTGGGTCGCGGGGGGCACAGATACGCAGTATTTT.

The rearrangement links TRBV5-1 to TRBJ1-3; weak D call: TRBD1 (6 bases). V was clipped by 5 bases and J by 0 bases, with 12 bases between them. Germline CDR1 SGHRS, CDR2 YFSETQ. The CDR3 is 15 amino acids. Written as DNA, the CDR3 is TGCGCCAGCAGTTACAGGGTCCCCTCTGGAAACACCATATATTTT. Its translation is CASSYRVPSGNTIYF. Full variable domain (remainder filled in from reference TRBV5-1 and TRBJ1-3): KAGVTQTPRYLIKTRGQQVTLSCSPISGHRSVSWYQQTPGQGLQFLFEYFSETQRNKGNFPGRFSGRQFSNSRSEMNVSTLELGDSALYLCASSYRVPSGNTIYFGEGSWLTVV.

A remark on this clone: The same CDR3 also results from other DNA sequences found in this sample. The rearrangement joins TRBV9 to TRBJ2-3; D gene uncertain. The CDR3 runs 17 residues. Germline V gene data show CDR1 as SGDLS and CDR2 as YYNGEE. V dropped 2 bases and J dropped 5 bases, with 21 bases sitting between them. DNA of the CDR3: TGTGCCAGCAGCGTTACAACCGGAACTGGGGTAGGAGATACGCAGTATTTT. It translates to CASSVTTGTGVGDTQYF.

This clone was detected only once. This CDR3 is CAWSAPPRLAATYEQYF. The CDR3 DNA reads TGTGCCTGGAGTGCGCCCCCCAGACTGGCCGCAACCTACGAGCAGTACTTC. The chain links TRBV30 to TRBJ2-7; D call uncertain. Trimming removed 1 base from V and 2 bases from J, with 21 bases in between. This CDR3 contains 17 residues. The germline CDR1 and CDR2 sequences are GTSNPN and SVGIG (reference sequence).

This clone was counted only a few times. This chain uses TRBV27 with TRBJ2-3, with TRBD2 matching over 7 bases. The germline V gene has CDR1 MNHEY and CDR2 SMNVEV (reference sequence). The CDR3 consists of 14 residues. Losses at the gene ends were 5 bases for V and 4 bases for J; bases not matched to a gene: 6. CDR3 protein: CASSVRGDADTQYF. CDR3 coding DNA: TGTGCCAGCAGTGTTCGGGGGGACGCAGATACGCAGTATTTT.

This clone was seen only once. This rearrangement joins TRBV4-2 to TRBJ2-7; D not resolved. CDR1 and CDR2 (germline): LGHNA, YNFKEQ. The CDR3 has 15 residues. V shed 0 bases and J shed 0 bases, with 9 bases lying between them. CDR3 sequence reads: CASSQDNSASYEQYF. The CDR3 coding sequence is TGTGCCAGCAGCCAAGATAATTCGGCCTCCTACGAGCAGTACTTC.

CDR3: CASRGIATNEKLFF. In DNA, the CDR3 is TGTGCCAGCCGCGGCATTGCAACTAATGAAAAACTGTTTTTT. This chain uses TRBV6-5 with TRBJ1-4; D not certain. Looked up from germline, CDR1 is MNHEY and CDR2 is SVGAGI. Trimming removed 8 bases at V and 0 bases at J, with 10 bases between. CDR3 length: 14 amino acids.

This rearrangement joins TRBV28 to TRBJ1-5, with TRBD1 identical over 8 bases. The CDR3 length is 16 residues. The germline V gene has CDR1 MDHEN and CDR2 SYDVKM. J was trimmed by 3 bases and V by 0 bases; bases with no gene match: 4. CDR3 protein: CASSLWTGVFNQPQHF. The DNA for the CDR3 is TGTGCCAGCAGTTTATGGACAGGGGTATTCAATCAGCCCCAGCATTTT. The variable domain in full, completed from reference TRBV28 and TRBJ1-5, reads DVKVTQSSRYLVKRTGEKVFLECVQDMDHENMFWYRQDPGLGLRLIYFSYDVKMKEKGDIPEGYSVSREKKERFSLILESASTNQTSMYLCASSLWTGVFNQPQHFGDGTRLSIL.